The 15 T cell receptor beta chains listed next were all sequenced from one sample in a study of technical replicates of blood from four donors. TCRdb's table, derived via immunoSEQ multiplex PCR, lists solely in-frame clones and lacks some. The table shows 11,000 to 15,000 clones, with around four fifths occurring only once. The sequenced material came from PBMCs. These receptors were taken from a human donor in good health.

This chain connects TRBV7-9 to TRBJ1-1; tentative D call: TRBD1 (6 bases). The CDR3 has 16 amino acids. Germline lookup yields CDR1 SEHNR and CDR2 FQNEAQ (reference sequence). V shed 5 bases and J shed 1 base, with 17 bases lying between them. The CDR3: CASSRTTSTGNTEAFF. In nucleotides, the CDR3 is TGTGCCAGCAGCCGCACCACCTCGACAGGGAACACTGAAGCTTTCTTT.

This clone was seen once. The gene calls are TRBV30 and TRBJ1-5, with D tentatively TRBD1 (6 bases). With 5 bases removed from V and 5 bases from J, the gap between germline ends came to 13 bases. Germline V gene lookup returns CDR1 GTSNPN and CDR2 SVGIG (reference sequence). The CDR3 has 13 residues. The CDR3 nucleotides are TGTGCCTGGGGTCATCCAGGGGATCAGCCCCAGCATTTT. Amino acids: CAWGHPGDQPQHF.

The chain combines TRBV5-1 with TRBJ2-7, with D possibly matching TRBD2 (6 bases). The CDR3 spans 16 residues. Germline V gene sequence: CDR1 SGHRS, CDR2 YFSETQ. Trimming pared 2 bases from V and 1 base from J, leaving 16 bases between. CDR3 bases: TGCGCCAGCAGCTTAGATGCGGGACGCCATTCCTACGAGCAGTACTTC. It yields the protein CASSLDAGRHSYEQYF.

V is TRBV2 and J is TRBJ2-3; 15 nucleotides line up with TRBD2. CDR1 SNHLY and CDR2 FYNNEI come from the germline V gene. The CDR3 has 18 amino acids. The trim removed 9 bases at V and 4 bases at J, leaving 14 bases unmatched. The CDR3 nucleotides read TGTGCCAGAACCTCCTCGGGACTAGCGGGAGGCGAAGCAGATACGCAGTATTTT. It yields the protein CARTSSGLAGGEADTQYF.

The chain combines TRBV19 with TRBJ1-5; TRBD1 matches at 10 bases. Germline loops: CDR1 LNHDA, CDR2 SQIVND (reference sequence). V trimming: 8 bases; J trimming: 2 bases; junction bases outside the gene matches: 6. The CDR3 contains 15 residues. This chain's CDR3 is CASAPGTGGNQPQHF. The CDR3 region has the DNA TGTGCCAGTGCCCCCGGGACAGGGGGCAATCAGCCCCAGCATTTT.

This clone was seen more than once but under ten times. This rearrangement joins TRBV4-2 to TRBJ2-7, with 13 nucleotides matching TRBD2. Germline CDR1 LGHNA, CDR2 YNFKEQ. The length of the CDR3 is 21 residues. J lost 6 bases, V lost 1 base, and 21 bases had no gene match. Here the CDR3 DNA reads TGTGCCAGCAGCCAAGCGGGGGGAACAATTACTAGCGGGAGGGCATCGTTCGAGCAGTACTTC. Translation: CASSQAGGTITSGRASFEQYF.

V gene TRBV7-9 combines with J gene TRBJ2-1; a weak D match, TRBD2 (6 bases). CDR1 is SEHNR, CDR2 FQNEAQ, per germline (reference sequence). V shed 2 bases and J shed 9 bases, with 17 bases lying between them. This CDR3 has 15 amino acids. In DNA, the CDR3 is TGTGCCAGCAGCTTAAATAGCGGTAAGGGCAGTGAGCAGTTCTTC. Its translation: CASSLNSGKGSEQFF.

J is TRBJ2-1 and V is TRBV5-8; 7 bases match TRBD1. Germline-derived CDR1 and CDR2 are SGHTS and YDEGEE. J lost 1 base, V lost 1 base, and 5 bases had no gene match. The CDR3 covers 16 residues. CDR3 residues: CASSLFQGESYNEQFF. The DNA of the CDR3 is TGTGCCAGCAGCTTGTTTCAGGGGGAATCCTACAATGAGCAGTTCTTC. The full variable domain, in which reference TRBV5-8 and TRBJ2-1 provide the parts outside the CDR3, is EAGVTQSPTHLIKTRGQQATLRCSPISGHTSVYWYQQALGLGLQFLLWYDEGEERNRGNFPPRFSGRQFPNYSSELNVNALELEDSALYLCASSLFQGESYNEQFFGPGTRLTVL.

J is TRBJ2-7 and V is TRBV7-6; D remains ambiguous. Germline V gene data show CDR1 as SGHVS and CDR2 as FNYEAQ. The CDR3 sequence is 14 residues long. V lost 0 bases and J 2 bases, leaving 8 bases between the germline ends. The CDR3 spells CASSLAGLPYEQYF. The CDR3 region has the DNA TGTGCCAGCAGCTTAGCGGGCTTACCCTACGAGCAGTACTTC.

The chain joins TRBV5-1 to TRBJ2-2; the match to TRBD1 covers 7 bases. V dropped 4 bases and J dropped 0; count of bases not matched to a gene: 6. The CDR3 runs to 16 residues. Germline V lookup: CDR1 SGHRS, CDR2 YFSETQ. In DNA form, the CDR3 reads TGCGCCAGCAGCCTCCAAGGGACAGCGAACACCGGGGAGCTGTTTTTT. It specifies CASSLQGTANTGELFF. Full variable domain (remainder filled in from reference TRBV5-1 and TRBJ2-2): KAGVTQTPRYLIKTRGQQVTLSCSPISGHRSVSWYQQTPGQGLQFLFEYFSETQRNKGNFPGRFSGRQFSNSRSEMNVSTLELGDSALYLCASSLQGTANTGELFFGEGSRLTVL.

CDR3: CASSPFDRGRPGGYTF. The CDR3 DNA follows: TGTGCCAGCAGTCCCTTCGACAGGGGGCGCCCGGGCGGCTACACCTTC. This chain connects TRBV28 to TRBJ1-2, with 10 bases aligning to TRBD1. V lost 5 bases and J lost 8; bases outside the gene matches: 14. This CDR3 spans 16 amino acids. CDR1 MDHEN and CDR2 SYDVKM come from the germline V gene.

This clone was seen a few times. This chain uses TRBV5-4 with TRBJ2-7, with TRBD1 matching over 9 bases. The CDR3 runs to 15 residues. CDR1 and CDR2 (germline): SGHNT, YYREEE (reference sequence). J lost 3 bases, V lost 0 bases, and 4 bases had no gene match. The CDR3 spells CASSLGQGGLYEQYF. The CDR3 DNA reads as TGTGCCAGCAGCTTGGGACAGGGGGGTCTCTACGAGCAGTACTTC.

DNA for the CDR3: TGTGCCAGCAGTGAAGCCGGACAGGGGGTTGGAAGGCCCCAGCATTTT. As protein: CASSEAGQGVGRPQHF. The rearrangement joins TRBV6-1 to TRBJ1-5, with TRBD1 identical over 10 bases. V gave up 0 bases and J gave up 9 bases; unmatched junction bases: 8. Germline lookup yields CDR1 MNHNS and CDR2 SASEGT. This CDR3 spans 16 amino acids.

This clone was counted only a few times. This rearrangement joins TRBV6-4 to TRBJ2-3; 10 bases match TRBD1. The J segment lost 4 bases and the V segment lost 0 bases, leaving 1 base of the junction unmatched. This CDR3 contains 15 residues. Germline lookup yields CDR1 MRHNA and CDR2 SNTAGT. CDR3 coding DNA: TGTGCCAGCAGTGACTCGACAGGGGGCGCAGATACGCAGTATTTT. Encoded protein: CASSDSTGGADTQYF.

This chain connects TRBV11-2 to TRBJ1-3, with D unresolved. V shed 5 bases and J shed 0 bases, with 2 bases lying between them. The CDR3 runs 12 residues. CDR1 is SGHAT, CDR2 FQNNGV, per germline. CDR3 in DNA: TGTGCCAGCAGCCTCTCTGGAAACACCATATATTTT. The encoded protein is CASSLSGNTIYF.